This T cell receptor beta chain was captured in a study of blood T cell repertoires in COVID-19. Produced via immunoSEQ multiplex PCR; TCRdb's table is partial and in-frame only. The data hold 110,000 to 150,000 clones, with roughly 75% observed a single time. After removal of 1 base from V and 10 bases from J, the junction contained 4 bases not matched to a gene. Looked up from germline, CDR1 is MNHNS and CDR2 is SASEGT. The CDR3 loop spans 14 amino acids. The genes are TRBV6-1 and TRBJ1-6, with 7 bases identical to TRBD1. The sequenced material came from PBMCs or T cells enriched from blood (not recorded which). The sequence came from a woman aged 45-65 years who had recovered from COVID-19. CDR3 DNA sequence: TGTGCCAGCAGTGAAGGGACAGGCTACTCACCCCTCCACTTT. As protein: CASSEGTGYSPLHF.